This TCR beta chain was identified in a study of blood T cell repertoires in COVID-19. Study in general: The United States, Italy and Spain provided the acute and convalescent COVID-19 samples. T cells, B-cell-depleted T cells, or PBMCs supplied cDNA or gDNA.

Germline CDR1 is LNHDA and CDR2 is SQIVND (reference sequence). The CDR3 totals 17 residues. The V segment lost 8 bases and the J segment 2 bases; nucleotides outside the gene matches: 10. Under the authors' procedure: Reference gene primer amplification gave estimated nucleated cell counts. Profiled with immunoSEQ multiplex PCR; TCRdb holds only in-frame clones, not every one. The V and J calls and clone size are taken from that table; D and trimming were inferred from the DNA. The sample records fewer than 300,000 clones, around 89% being singletons. Sample: peripheral blood. The source is a man aged 30 to 39 with acute or convalescent COVID-19. The genes are TRBV19 and TRBJ1-5, with 12 bases that match TRBD1. CDR3 sequence reads: CASLPGQGAGGNQPQHF. The CDR3 nucleotides are TGTGCCAGTCTGCCGGGACAGGGGGCTGGAGGCAATCAGCCCCAGCATTTT.